These 27 T cell receptor beta chains originate from one sample sequenced in a study of T cells in Graves' hyperthyroidism and ophthalmopathy (dated 2019 in TCRdb). The library was produced with multiplex PCR. Sequencing was carried out with an Illumina HiSeq 2000. Amplification of TCR beta CDR3 regions was carried out from RNA transcripts. A first-round RT-PCR of the TCR CDR3 used the HTBI primer set with the Qiagen OneStep RT-PCR kit. Through fastp at Q25 and MiXCR, TCRdb rebuilt clones from the public reads, retaining in-frame beta chains. Each record represents a unique CDR3 protein, reported with the most common genes and DNA among its rows. The sample table shows 250,000 to 350,000 distinct CDR3 sequences, and approximately 17% are seen once. The top ten clonotypes cover around a third of the sample. The sample comprised blood. These receptors all stem from a man aged 30 to 45 with Graves' hyperthyroidism.

This clonotype showed up many times. The rearrangement links TRBV2 to TRBJ1-3; D is ambiguous. Trimming stripped 4 bases from V and 1 base from J, with 8 bases between. The CDR3 extends over 14 amino acids. Germline-derived CDR1 and CDR2 are SNHLY and FYNNEI. CDR3 loop: CASSVPSSGNTIYF. DNA of the CDR3: TGTGCCAGCAGTGTTCCCTCGTCTGGAAACACCATATATTTT.

This clonotype was found many times. The V and J genes are TRBV12-3 or TRBV12-4 and TRBJ2-3; no clear D. With 5 bases removed from V and 1 base from J, the gap between germline ends came to 10 bases. CDR3 size: 14 residues. This CDR3 is CASSPLRGTDTQYF. The CDR3 DNA reads TGTGCCAGCAGTCCCTTGCGTGGCACAGATACGCAGTATTTT.

This clonotype showed up many times. V gene TRBV28 combines with J gene TRBJ2-1; 11 nucleotides agree with TRBD2. Germline trimming cut 6 bases from V and 2 bases from J; bases unmatched to any gene: 3. The CDR3 sequence is 15 residues long. The germline V gene has CDR1 MDHEN and CDR2 SYDVKM. In nucleotides, the CDR3 is TGTGCCAGCAGGTCGGGACTAGCGGCCTACAATGAGCAGTTCTTC. It specifies CASRSGLAAYNEQFF. Drawing the rest from reference TRBV28 and TRBJ2-1, the complete variable domain is DVKVTQSSRYLVKRTGEKVFLECVQDMDHENMFWYRQDPGLGLRLIYFSYDVKMKEKGDIPEGYSVSREKKERFSLILESASTNQTSMYLCASRSGLAAYNEQFFGPGTRLTVL.

This clonotype was detected many times. The chain carries TRBV6-2 or TRBV6-3 and TRBJ2-7; TRBD2 matches at 11 bases. Per germline, CDR1 MNHEY and CDR2 SVGEGT. The CDR3 has 19 residues. Trimming removed 0 bases from V and 3 bases from J; junction bases left unmatched: 13. CDR3 coding DNA: TGTGCCAGCAGTTACTCTAGGCTAGCGGGAGGCCTGGCCCACTACGAGCAGTACTTC. Translated: CASSYSRLAGGLAHYEQYF.

This clonotype came up many times. V usage is TRBV3-1 and J usage is TRBJ2-1; D perhaps matches TRBD1 (6 bases). The CDR3 consists of 13 residues. Germline values: CDR1 LGHDT, CDR2 YNNKEL (reference sequence). The ends were cut back, 2 bases at V and 6 bases at J, with 8 bases in the middle. The CDR3 region is CASSQTGFNEQFF. CDR3 DNA sequence: TGTGCCAGCAGCCAAACAGGGTTCAATGAGCAGTTCTTC.

This clonotype was picked up many times. The chain uses TRBV12-3 or TRBV12-4 and TRBJ2-2; 9 bases map to TRBD2. This CDR3 spans 14 amino acids. The trim removed 7 bases at V and 7 bases at J, leaving 7 bases unmatched. The DNA of the CDR3 is TGTGCCAGCAAGCTTAGCGGGAGTGGCGGGGAGCTGTTTTTT. Its translation: CASKLSGSGGELFF.

This clonotype was found a few times. The chain uses TRBV27 and TRBJ2-5, with TRBD1 as a possible D gene (7 bases). V lost 5 bases, J lost 4 bases, and 23 bases lay in between. The CDR3 has 17 residues. CDR1 MNHEY and CDR2 SMNVEV come from the germline V gene (reference sequence). DNA for the CDR3: TGTGCCAGCAGTCCACAGGGGAGGAAGGGTGCAGGAGAGACCCAGTACTTC. Translating gives CASSPQGRKGAGETQYF.

There are many counts of this clonotype. This sequence joins TRBV28 and TRBJ2-7; D gene uncertain. CDR1 MDHEN and CDR2 SYDVKM come from the germline V gene. With 3 bases removed from V and 2 bases from J, the gap between germline ends came to 14 bases. The CDR3 covers 15 residues. For the CDR3, the DNA is TGTGCCAGCAGTTTTAGTGGTCCGGCGCCCTACGAGCAGTACTTC. Translated, it gives CASSFSGPAPYEQYF.

The chain is built from TRBV2 and TRBJ2-1, with D perhaps TRBD2 (7 bases). V lost 4 bases, J lost 6 bases, and 13 bases lay in between. The CDR3 consists of 14 residues. Germline V CDR1 and CDR2: SNHLY, FYNNEI. The CDR3 nucleotides are TGTGCCAGCAGTGGAGAGGGGGGGGGCAATGAGCAGTTCTTC. It encodes CASSGEGGGNEQFF. The full variable domain, with the rest looked up from reference TRBV2 and TRBJ2-1, is EPEVTQTPSHQVTQMGQEVILRCVPISNHLYFYWYRQILGQKVEFLVSFYNNEISEKSEIFDDQFSVERPDGSNFTLKIRSTKLEDSAMYFCASSGEGGGNEQFFGPGTRLTVL.

Many counts were recorded for this clonotype. The chain combines TRBV20-1 with TRBJ2-7; perhaps TRBD1 as D (5 bases). CDR3 length equals 13 residues. V lost 6 bases and J lost 3, with 15 bases in between. CDR1 is DFQATT, CDR2 SNEGSKA, per germline (reference sequence). The CDR3 spells CSASQVTHYEQYF. Written as DNA, the CDR3 is TGCAGTGCCTCACAGGTAACTCACTACGAGCAGTACTTC.

This clonotype appeared many times. The rearrangement uses TRBV3-1 and TRBJ2-1; D ambiguous. V lost 2 bases and J lost 7, with 9 bases in between. The CDR3 covers 13 residues. Germline V gives CDR1 LGHDT, CDR2 YNNKEL (reference sequence). The CDR3 loop is CASSQSNGNEQFF. The CDR3 DNA is TGTGCCAGCAGCCAAAGCAATGGTAATGAGCAGTTCTTC.

Ten or more counts support this clonotype. This chain joins TRBV5-1 and TRBJ2-6, with D unclear. The germline gives CDR1 SGHRS, CDR2 YFSETQ. The V gene lost 0 bases and the J gene lost 0 bases, with 4 bases spanning the gap. The CDR3 totals 15 residues. CDR3 loop: CASSLVVSGANVLTF. The CDR3 nucleotides are TGCGCCAGCAGCTTGGTGGTCTCTGGGGCCAACGTCCTGACTTTC.

Ten or more counts support this clonotype. The chain employs TRBV5-1 and TRBJ1-2; 11 bases line up with TRBD1. The CDR3 is 14 residues long. The trim removed 4 bases at V and 7 bases at J, leaving 6 bases unmatched. Germline values: CDR1 SGHRS, CDR2 YFSETQ. In DNA form, the CDR3 reads TGCGCCAGCAGCGGACAGGGGGCGCAGGGTGGCTACACCTTC. Its protein is CASSGQGAQGGYTF.

V gene TRBV13 combines with J gene TRBJ1-1, with 7 bases fitting TRBD1. CDR1 is PRHDT and CDR2 is FYEKMQ in the germline V gene (reference sequence). The CDR3 is 14 residues long. V lost 4 bases and J lost 8; bases outside the gene matches: 10. This CDR3 is CASSWAGTATEAFF. In DNA form, the CDR3 reads TGTGCCAGCAGCTGGGCCGGGACAGCTACAGAAGCTTTCTTT.

On this clonotype itself: Given a much more abundant clone one base away, this may be a read error. The chain uses TRBV3-1 and TRBJ1-3; possibly TRBD1 for D (6 bases). This CDR3 is 15 amino acids long. Germline V lookup: CDR1 LGHDT, CDR2 YNNKEL (reference sequence). The CDR3 region is CASSQDGGFGSTIYF. CDR3 coding DNA: TGTGCCAGCAGCCAAGACGGGGGCTTCGGAAGCACCATATATTTT.

This clonotype turned up a few times. The chain links TRBV14 to TRBJ1-1; TRBD1 aligns across 7 bases. This CDR3 is built from 15 residues. V shed 2 bases and J 1 base; nucleotides not matched to a gene: 4. Germline loops: CDR1 SGHDN, CDR2 FVKESK. The CDR3 DNA reads TGTGCCAGCAGCCAAATGAGGGGGCCGAACACTGAAGCTTTCTTT. As protein: CASSQMRGPNTEAFF. The variable domain in full, completed from reference TRBV14 and TRBJ1-1, reads EAGVTQFPSHSVIEKGQTVTLRCDPISGHDNLYWYRRVMGKEIKFLLHFVKESKQDESGMPNNRFLAERTGGTYSTLKVQPAELEDSGVYFCASSQMRGPNTEAFFGQGTRLTVV.

Ten or more counts support this clonotype. V gene TRBV10-3 combines with J gene TRBJ2-7; D perhaps matches TRBD1 (6 bases). This CDR3 contains 15 residues. Looked up from germline, CDR1 is ENHRY and CDR2 is SYGVKD. Between the trimmed V and J ends, which lost 2 bases and 6 bases, there was a span of 17 bases. The CDR3 coding sequence is TGTGCCATCAGTGAGACCGGGCAGGGGTATACCGAGCAGTACTTC. This translates into CAISETGQGYTEQYF.

This clonotype was detected many times. The chain couples TRBV7-8 to TRBJ2-7; the D gene is possibly TRBD2 (5 bases). The V and J ends lost 1 base and 6 bases respectively, with 16 bases between them. Germline loops: CDR1 SGHVS, CDR2 FQNEAQ. The CDR3 spans 15 residues. The CDR3 nucleotides read TGTGCCAGCAGCTTAGTGGAGGCCAGCACCCGCGAGCAGTACTTC. Translated: CASSLVEASTREQYF.

The chain is built from TRBV5-1 and TRBJ2-1, with unresolved D. Germline loops: CDR1 SGHRS, CDR2 YFSETQ. The CDR3 contains 15 residues. V dropped 2 bases and J dropped 4 bases, with 13 bases sitting between them. As DNA, the CDR3 is TGCGCCAGCAGCTTTCCTGACCAACCTTACAATGAGCAGTTCTTC. Translated: CASSFPDQPYNEQFF.

This clonotype was observed many times. The CDR3, as DNA: TGTGCCAGCAGCGCCCTTAGCGGGAGGGCCGTAACCGGGGAGCTGTTTTTT. Encoded protein: CASSALSGRAVTGELFF. The chain couples TRBV7-6 to TRBJ2-2, with 11 bases that match TRBD2. Unmatched junction bases numbered 10, after V lost 5 bases and J lost 5 bases. The CDR3 is made up of 17 amino acids. The germline V gene has CDR1 SGHVS and CDR2 FNYEAQ.

This clonotype was seen at least ten times. The rearrangement uses TRBV11-3 and TRBJ2-1, with 9 bases aligning to TRBD2. V shed 2 bases, J shed 7 bases, and the junction held 6 bases outside the gene matches. There are 15 residues in the CDR3. Looked up from germline, CDR1 is SGHNT and CDR2 is YENEEA. The CDR3 loop reads CASSLMAGGPNEQFF. The CDR3 bases are TGTGCCAGCAGCTTAATGGCGGGAGGGCCTAATGAGCAGTTCTTC. The full variable domain, completed using reference TRBV11-3 and TRBJ2-1, is EAGVVQSPRYKIIEKKQPVAFWCNPISGHNTLYWYLQNLGQGPELLIRYENEEAVDDSQLPKDRFSAERLKGVDSTLKIQPAELGDSAVYLCASSLMAGGPNEQFFGPGTRLTVL.

There are a few counts of this clonotype. The V and J genes are TRBV20-1 and TRBJ2-7; 13 bases map to TRBD2. The trim removed 3 bases at V and 5 bases at J, leaving 4 bases unmatched. Germline lookup yields CDR1 DFQATT and CDR2 SNEGSKA (reference sequence). The CDR3 totals 14 residues. The CDR3 DNA reads as TGCAGTGCTAGTAGGACTAGCGGGAGAAACGAGCAGTACTTC. It yields the protein CSASRTSGRNEQYF.

This clonotype occurred a few times. The V gene is TRBV5-1, the J gene TRBJ2-6, with D uncertain. The CDR3 runs 15 residues. Trimming took off 4 bases at V and 0 bases at J, with 8 bases between the two ends. Germline loops: CDR1 SGHRS, CDR2 YFSETQ. The CDR3 DNA follows: TGCGCCAGCAGCCCCACCAGCTCTGGGGCCAACGTCCTGACTTTC. As protein: CASSPTSSGANVLTF.

V usage is TRBV4-2 and J usage is TRBJ2-1; D might be TRBD1 or TRBD2, each matching 5 bases. V gave up 0 bases and J gave up 9 bases, with 12 bases separating them. CDR3 length: 14 residues. Germline V CDR1 and CDR2: LGHNA, YNFKEQ. The DNA of the CDR3 is TGTGCCAGCAGCCAAGAGGTGGGGGTCCGTGAGCAGTTCTTC. It is translated as CASSQEVGVREQFF.

The chain is built from TRBV5-1 and TRBJ1-2; no clear D. The germline V gene has CDR1 SGHRS and CDR2 YFSETQ. V was trimmed by 4 bases and J by 4 bases, leaving 17 bases between them. There are 15 residues in the CDR3. The CDR3 loop is CASSQGILMSYGYTF. DNA for the CDR3: TGCGCCAGCAGCCAAGGAATCTTAATGAGCTATGGCTACACCTTC.

This clonotype has a count of ten or more. The chain has TRBV2 and TRBJ1-4; no clear D gene. CDR1 and CDR2 (germline): SNHLY, FYNNEI. The CDR3 length is 11 residues. The V gene lost 8 bases and the J gene lost 8 bases, with 9 bases spanning the gap. The CDR3 loop is CASGLQEKLFF. For the CDR3, the DNA is TGTGCCAGCGGACTTCAAGAAAAACTGTTTTTT.

This sequence joins TRBV5-6 and TRBJ2-1, with 9 bases identical to TRBD1. Germline loops: CDR1 SGHDT, CDR2 YYEEEE. CDR3 length: 21 amino acids. J was trimmed by 3 bases and V by 0 bases; bases with no gene match: 19. CDR3 DNA: TGTGCCAGCAGCTTGGCCTATTTCCCCCGGAAACAGGGGGCTAACTACAATGAGCAGTTCTTC. Translating it yields CASSLAYFPRKQGANYNEQFF.